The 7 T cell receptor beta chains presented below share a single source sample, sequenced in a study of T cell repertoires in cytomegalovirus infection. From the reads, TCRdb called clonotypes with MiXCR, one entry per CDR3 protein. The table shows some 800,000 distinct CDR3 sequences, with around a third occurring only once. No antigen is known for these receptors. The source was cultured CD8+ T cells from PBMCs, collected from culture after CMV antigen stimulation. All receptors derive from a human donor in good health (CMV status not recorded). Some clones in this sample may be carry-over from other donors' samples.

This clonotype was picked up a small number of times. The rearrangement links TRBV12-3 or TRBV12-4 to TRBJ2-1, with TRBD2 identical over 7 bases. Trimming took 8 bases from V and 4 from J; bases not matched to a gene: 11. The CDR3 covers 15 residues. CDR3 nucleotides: TGTGCCAGCCGCAACCCGGCGGGGGTATACAATGAGCAGTTCTTC. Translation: CASRNPAGVYNEQFF.

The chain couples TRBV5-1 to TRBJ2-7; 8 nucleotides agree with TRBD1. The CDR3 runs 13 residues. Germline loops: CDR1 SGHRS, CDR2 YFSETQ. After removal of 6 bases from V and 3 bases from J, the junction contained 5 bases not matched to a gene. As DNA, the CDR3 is TGCGCCAGCAACGATGGACAGGGCTACGAGCAGTACGTC. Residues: CASNDGQGYEQYV.

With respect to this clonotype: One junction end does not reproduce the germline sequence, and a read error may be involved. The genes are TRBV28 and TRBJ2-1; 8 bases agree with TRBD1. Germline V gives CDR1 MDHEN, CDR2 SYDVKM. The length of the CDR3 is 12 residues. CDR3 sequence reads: CASSPTGDRVLF. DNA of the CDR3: TGTGCCAGCAGTCCGACAGGGGATCGGGTGTTGTTC.

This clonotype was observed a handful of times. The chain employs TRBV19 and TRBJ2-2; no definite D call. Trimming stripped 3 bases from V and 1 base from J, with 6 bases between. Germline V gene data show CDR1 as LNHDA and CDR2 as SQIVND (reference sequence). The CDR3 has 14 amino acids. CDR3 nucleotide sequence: TGTGCCAGTAGTATCCTTTGGAACACCGGGGAGCTGTTTTTT. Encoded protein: CASSILWNTGELFF.

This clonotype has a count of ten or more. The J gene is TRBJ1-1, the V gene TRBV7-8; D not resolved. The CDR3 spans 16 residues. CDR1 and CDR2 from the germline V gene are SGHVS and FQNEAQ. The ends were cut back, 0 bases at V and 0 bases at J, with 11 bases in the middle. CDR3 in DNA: TGTGCCAGCAGCTTAGCAACGGGATCAATGAACACTGAAGCTTTCTTT. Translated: CASSLATGSMNTEAFF. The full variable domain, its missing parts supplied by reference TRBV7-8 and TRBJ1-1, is GAGVSQSPRYKVAKRGQDVALRCDPISGHVSLFWYQQALGQGPEFLTYFQNEAQLDKSGLPSDRFFAERPEGSVSTLKIQRTQQEDSAVYLCASSLATGSMNTEAFFGQGTRLTVV.

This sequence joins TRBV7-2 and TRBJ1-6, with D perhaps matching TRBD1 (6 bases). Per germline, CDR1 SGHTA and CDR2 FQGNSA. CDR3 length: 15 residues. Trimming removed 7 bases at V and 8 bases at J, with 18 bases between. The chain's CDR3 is CASNPPGHLDSPLHF. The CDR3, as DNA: TGTGCCAGCAATCCCCCGGGACACTTGGATTCACCCCTCCACTTT.

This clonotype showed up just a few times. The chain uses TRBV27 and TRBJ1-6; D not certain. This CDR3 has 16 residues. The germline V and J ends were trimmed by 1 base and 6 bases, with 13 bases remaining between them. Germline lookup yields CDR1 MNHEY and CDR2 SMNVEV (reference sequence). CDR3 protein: CASSLWPAVGNSPLHF. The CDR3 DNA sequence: TGTGCCAGCAGTTTATGGCCGGCGGTGGGTAATTCACCCCTCCACTTT.